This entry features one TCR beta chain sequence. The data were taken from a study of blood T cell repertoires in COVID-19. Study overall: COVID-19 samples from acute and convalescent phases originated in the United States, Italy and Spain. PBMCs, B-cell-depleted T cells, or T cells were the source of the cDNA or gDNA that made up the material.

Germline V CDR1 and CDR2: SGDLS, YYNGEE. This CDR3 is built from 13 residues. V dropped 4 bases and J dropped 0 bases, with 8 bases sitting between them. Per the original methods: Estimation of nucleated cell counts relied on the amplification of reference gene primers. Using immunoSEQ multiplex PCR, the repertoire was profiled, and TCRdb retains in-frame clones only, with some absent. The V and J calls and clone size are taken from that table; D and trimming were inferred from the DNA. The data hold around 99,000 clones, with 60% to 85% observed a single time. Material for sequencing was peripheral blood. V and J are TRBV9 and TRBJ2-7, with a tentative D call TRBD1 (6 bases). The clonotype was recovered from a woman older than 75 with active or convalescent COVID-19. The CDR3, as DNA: TGTGCCAGCAGCACGGACAGCTCCTACGAGCAGTACTTC. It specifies CASSTDSSYEQYF.